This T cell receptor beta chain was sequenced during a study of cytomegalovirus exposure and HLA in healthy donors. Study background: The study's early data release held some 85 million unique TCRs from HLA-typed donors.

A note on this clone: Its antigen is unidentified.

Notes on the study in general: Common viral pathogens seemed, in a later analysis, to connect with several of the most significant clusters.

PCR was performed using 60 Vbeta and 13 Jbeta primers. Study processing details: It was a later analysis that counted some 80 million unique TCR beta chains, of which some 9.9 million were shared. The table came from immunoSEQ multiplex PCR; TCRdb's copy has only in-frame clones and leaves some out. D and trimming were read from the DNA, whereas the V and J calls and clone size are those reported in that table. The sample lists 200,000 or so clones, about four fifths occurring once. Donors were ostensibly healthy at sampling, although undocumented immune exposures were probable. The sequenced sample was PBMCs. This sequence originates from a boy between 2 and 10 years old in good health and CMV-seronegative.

The CDR3 nucleotides read TGTGCCAGCAGCCACTCCCAGGGAGGGTCCTACGAGCAGTACTTC. As protein: CASSHSQGGSYEQYF. J is TRBJ2-7 and V is TRBV4-2, with 7 nucleotides matching TRBD2. With V trimmed by 3 bases and J by 1 base, 6 bases remained unmatched. Germline CDR1 reads LGHNA; CDR2 reads YNFKEQ. The CDR3 length is 15 residues.